This TCR beta chain came from a study of identical twins. The CDR3 extends over 16 amino acids. The V gene's germline CDR1 is SGHTA and CDR2 FQGNSA. Trimming shortened V by 4 bases and J by 0 bases, and 13 bases separated the two germline ends. Study observations and caveats: Weaker excess twin sharing was seen among beta out-of-frame sequences.

Of note for this clonotype: What it binds is not known.

TCRdb processed the 5' RACE reads anew with MiXCR; each CDR3 protein has one entry. The data show roughly 1,500,000 distinct CDR3 sequences, with about 32% seen just once and less than 0.35% held by the top ten. This TCR was recovered from a newborn girl in good health. The chain uses TRBV7-2 and TRBJ2-1, with D perhaps matching TRBD2 (5 bases). The source material was cord blood. CDR3 loop: CASSSSVAGSYNEQFF. The CDR3 DNA sequence: TGTGCCAGCAGCTCGTCCGTCGCGGGCTCCTACAATGAGCAGTTCTTC.